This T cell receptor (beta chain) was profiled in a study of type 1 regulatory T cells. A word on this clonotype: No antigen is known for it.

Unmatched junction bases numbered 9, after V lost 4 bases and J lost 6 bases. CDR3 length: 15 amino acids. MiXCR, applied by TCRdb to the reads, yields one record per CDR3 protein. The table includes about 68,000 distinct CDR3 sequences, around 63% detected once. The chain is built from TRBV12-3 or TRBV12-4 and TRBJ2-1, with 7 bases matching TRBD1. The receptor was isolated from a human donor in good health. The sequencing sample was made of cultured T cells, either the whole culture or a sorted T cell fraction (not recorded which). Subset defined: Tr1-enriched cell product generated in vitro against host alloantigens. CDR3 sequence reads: CASSYNRGSSNEQFF. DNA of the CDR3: TGTGCCAGCAGTTACAACAGGGGTTCTAGCAATGAGCAGTTCTTC.